This T cell receptor beta chain comes out of a study of cytomegalovirus exposure and HLA in healthy donors. In the study overall: As released early, the data held 85 million to 95 million unique TCRs from HLA-typed donors. The study, taken as a whole, reports: As was reported, the classifier diagnosed cytomegalovirus status with high specificity and sensitivity. TCR association rates varied by HLA locus in a later analysis, with DRB1 highest and HLA-C lowest. In a later analysis, approximately 15,000 TCR beta sequences were associated with HLA alleles at 0.05 false discovery rate.

The PCR made use of 60 Vbeta and 13 Jbeta primers. Sequenced by immunoSEQ multiplex PCR; TCRdb stores in-frame clones only, minus some. Here the sample table reports approximately 45,000 clones. The V gene's germline CDR1 is SGHVS and CDR2 FQNEAQ. Trimming removed 2 bases at V and 3 bases at J, with 10 bases between. The CDR3 is 14 amino acids. For this clone: Its antigen remains unidentified.

The source of this sequence is a male donor in good health and CMV-seronegative. This rearrangement joins TRBV7-8 to TRBJ1-1; tentative D call: TRBD1 (6 bases). The sample taken for sequencing was PBMCs. CDR3 amino acids: CASSLQGSDTEAFF. In DNA, the CDR3 is TGTGCCAGCAGCTTACAGGGGTCGGACACTGAAGCTTTCTTT. The entire variable domain, with the rest obtained from reference TRBV7-8 and TRBJ1-1, is as follows: GAGVSQSPRYKVAKRGQDVALRCDPISGHVSLFWYQQALGQGPEFLTYFQNEAQLDKSGLPSDRFFAERPEGSVSTLKIQRTQQEDSAVYLCASSLQGSDTEAFFGQGTRLTVV.